The 10 T cell receptor beta chains below come from one sample, sequenced in a study of cytomegalovirus exposure and HLA in healthy donors. A multiplex PCR was run with 60 Vbeta primers and 13 Jbeta primers. Assay used: immunoSEQ multiplex PCR; TCRdb lists only in-frame clones, some missing. In the table there are more than 140,000 clones, 64% of which are singletons. The sequenced sample was PBMCs. The receptors derive from a woman younger than 45 in good health and CMV-seropositive.

The V and J genes are TRBV2 and TRBJ2-3, with a possible D match to TRBD2 (8 bases). Trimming removed 7 bases from V and 3 bases from J, with 23 bases in between. Germline CDR1 SNHLY, CDR2 FYNNEI. The CDR3 covers 17 residues. The CDR3 coding sequence is TGTGCCAGCACCGATAGACAGGGACTAGTTCAGACAGATACGCAGTATTTT. It specifies CASTDRQGLVQTDTQYF.

V usage is TRBV25-1 and J usage is TRBJ1-1; a possible D gene is TRBD1 (6 bases). The germline V gene encodes CDR1 MGHDK and CDR2 SYGVNS. The CDR3 runs 13 residues. The V gene lost 6 bases and the J gene lost 8 bases, with 16 bases spanning the gap. CDR3 coding DNA: TGTGCCAGCAGAGGATCAGGGGTTTTGGAAGCTTTCTTT. Its protein product is CASRGSGVLEAFF.

The chain employs TRBV6-4 and TRBJ1-2, with D perhaps TRBD1 (5 bases). This CDR3 is 17 amino acids long. Germline V gene lookup returns CDR1 MRHNA and CDR2 SNTAGT. Trimming left V 5 bases short and J 6 bases short, with 25 bases between. The CDR3 DNA is TGTGCCAGCAGTCCCCAGGTGTTAACGGGGGTTGGCGATGGCTACACCTTC. This translates into CASSPQVLTGVGDGYTF.

This chain links TRBV6-1 with TRBJ1-1, with D uncertain. Per germline, CDR1 MNHNS and CDR2 SASEGT. This CDR3 contains 14 residues. Trimming shortened V by 2 bases and J by 2 bases, and 9 bases separated the two germline ends. DNA of the CDR3: TGTGCCAGCAGTGAACCAGGATCCAACACTGAAGCTTTCTTT. Its protein product is CASSEPGSNTEAFF.

This chain uses TRBV14 with TRBJ2-5; the D gene is possibly TRBD1 (6 bases). The J call may be mistaken, given a closer DNA end match to TRBJ2-7. Germline V gives CDR1 SGHDN, CDR2 FVKESK. The CDR3 has 15 amino acids. CDR3 region: CASSLGTTTYYEQYF. CDR3 coding DNA: TGTGCCAGCAGCCTTGGGACAACAACCTACTACGAGCAGTACTTC.

The J gene is TRBJ2-5, the V gene TRBV4-1; D is ambiguous. The CDR3 totals 15 residues. Trimming took 2 bases from V and 3 from J, leaving 13 bases between them. Germline V lookup: CDR1 MGHRA, CDR2 YSYEKL. The CDR3, as DNA: TGCGCCAGCAGCCAATTACTGAATCTAAAAGAGACCCAGTACTTC. Amino acids: CASSQLLNLKETQYF.

This clone appeared a few times. V usage is TRBV6-1 and J usage is TRBJ2-7; D is perhaps TRBD2 (5 bases). This CDR3 region has 13 residues. V lost 4 bases, J lost 2 bases, and 9 bases lay in between. The germline V gene encodes CDR1 MNHNS and CDR2 SASEGT. The CDR3 bases are TGTGCCAGCAGTGCTAAGAGGGCCTACGAGCAGTACTTC. Translated, it gives CASSAKRAYEQYF.

This clone was seen only a few times. The genes are TRBV27 and TRBJ2-1; TRBD2 aligns across 7 bases. V trimming: 9 bases; J trimming: 10 bases; junction bases outside the gene matches: 6. CDR1 and CDR2 (germline): MNHEY, SMNVEV (reference sequence). CDR3 length equals 11 residues. DNA for the CDR3: TGTGCCAGGAACCCGGGACTAGAGCAGTTCTTC. Its protein is CARNPGLEQFF.

This clone has a handful of counts. This CDR3 reads CASSTQDTYEQYF. CDR3 nucleotide sequence: TGTGCCAGCAGTACCCAGGATACCTACGAGCAGTACTTC. The chain recombines TRBV27 with TRBJ2-5; D remains unclear. The J call may not be correct, given that the DNA end is closer to TRBJ2-7. This CDR3 comprises 13 residues. Germline V gene lookup returns CDR1 MNHEY and CDR2 SMNVEV (reference sequence).

The chain links TRBV2 to TRBJ2-2, with unresolved D. Trimming left V 6 bases short and J 2 bases short, with 10 bases between. In germline, CDR1 is SNHLY, CDR2 FYNNEI. This CDR3 comprises 14 residues. The CDR3 sequence: CASRRPLNTGELFF. CDR3 coding DNA: TGTGCCAGCAGGCGGCCACTTAACACCGGGGAGCTGTTTTTT.